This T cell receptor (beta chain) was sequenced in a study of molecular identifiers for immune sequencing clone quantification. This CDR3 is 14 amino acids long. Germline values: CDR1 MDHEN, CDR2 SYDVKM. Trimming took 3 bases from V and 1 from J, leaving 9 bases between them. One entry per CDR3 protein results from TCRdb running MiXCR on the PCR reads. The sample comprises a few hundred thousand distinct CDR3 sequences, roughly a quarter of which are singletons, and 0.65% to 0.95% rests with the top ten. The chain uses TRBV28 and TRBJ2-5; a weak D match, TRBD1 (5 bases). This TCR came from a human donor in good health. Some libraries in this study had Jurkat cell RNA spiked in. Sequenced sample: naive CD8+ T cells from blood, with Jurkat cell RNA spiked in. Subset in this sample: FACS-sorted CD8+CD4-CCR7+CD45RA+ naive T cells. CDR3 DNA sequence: TGTGCCAGCAGTTTTAAGGACACCCAAGAGACCCAGTACTTC. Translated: CASSFKDTQETQYF.